This T cell receptor beta chain was captured in a study of neurological immune-mediated disorders. In TCRdb, the 5' RACE reads were re-called with MiXCR into one record per CDR3 protein. The sample carries 50,000 to 80,000 distinct CDR3 sequences, 4.5% recorded once. This clonotype has a count of ten or more. Sample: PBMCs. This clonotype originated in a man aged 25 to 40 with multiple sclerosis.

CDR3 DNA: TGTGCCAGCAGTTTTATTCGGGGTAACTATGGCTACACCTTC. It codes for CASSFIRGNYGYTF. The genes are TRBV27 and TRBJ1-2; D not certain. Trimming took off 3 bases at V and 1 base at J, with 9 bases between the two ends. There are 14 residues in the CDR3. Germline CDR1 is MNHEY and CDR2 is SMNVEV (reference sequence).